This is a list of T cell receptor beta chains from one sample in a study of low-dose radiotherapy and immunotherapy resistance in tumors. TCRdb ran MiXCR on the reads and lists one entry per CDR3 protein. Among some 53,000 distinct CDR3 sequences listed, approximately 35% were seen once. Sequences were derived from PBMCs, sampled after low-dose radiotherapy plus immunotherapy. The receptors stem from a male donor with rectosigmoid adenocarcinoma. Both conserved end residues are trimmed from each CDR3.

cdr3_aa,v_call,j_call
ASTPGLAGGIQPYEQY,TRBV28,TRBJ2-7
ASSQKSSDRAGPYEQY,TRBV23-1,TRBJ2-7
ASRDRATDTQY,TRBV11-2,TRBJ2-3
ASSPGGTDTQY,TRBV6-4,TRBJ2-3
ASSLVSATEAF,TRBV7-9,TRBJ1-1
SVPQGAKLF,TRBV29-1,TRBJ1-4
ASSALIPTSGNYNEQF,TRBV5-6,TRBJ2-1
ASSLDRRTFTYEQY,TRBV11-2,TRBJ2-7
ASSINGLAGPGANVLT,TRBV27,TRBJ2-6
ASKGQLMNTEAF,TRBV28,TRBJ1-1
ASSDRERYEQY,TRBV6-2/TRBV6-3,TRBJ2-7
ASSQGGDYSGGYTQY,TRBV4-2,TRBJ2-3
ASSLGTGNYGYT,TRBV7-9,TRBJ1-2
ASSFWTGEAF,TRBV5-4,TRBJ1-1
ASSLGGARGDNEQF,TRBV7-6,TRBJ2-1
ASSSPTGYGYT,TRBV12-3/TRBV12-4,TRBJ1-2
ASSPLDRAIETQY,TRBV18,TRBJ2-5
SARERKGADPNYGYT,TRBV20-1,TRBJ1-2
ASSFLTGPNEQF,TRBV13,TRBJ2-1
ASSPADEAF,TRBV18,TRBJ1-1
AWGTHEQY,TRBV30,TRBJ2-7
ASSLGSVYEQY,TRBV7-9,TRBJ2-7
ASSPTGDAINIQY,TRBV4-3,TRBJ2-4
ASALWGHARYEQY,TRBV28,TRBJ2-7
ASSDLGGIGYGYT,TRBV2,TRBJ1-2
ASSQQAPGGANEKLF,TRBV28,TRBJ1-4
ASSFRGLGFSSGANVLT,TRBV28,TRBJ2-6